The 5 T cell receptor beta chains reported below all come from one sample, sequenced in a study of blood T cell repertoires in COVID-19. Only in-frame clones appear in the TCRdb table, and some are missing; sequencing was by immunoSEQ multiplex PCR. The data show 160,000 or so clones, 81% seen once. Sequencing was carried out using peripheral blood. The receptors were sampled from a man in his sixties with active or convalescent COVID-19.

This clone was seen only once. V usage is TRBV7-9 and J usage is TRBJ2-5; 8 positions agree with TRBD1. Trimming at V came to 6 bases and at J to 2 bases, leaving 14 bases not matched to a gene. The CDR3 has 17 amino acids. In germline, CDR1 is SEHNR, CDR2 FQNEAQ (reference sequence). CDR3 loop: CASSSPQDRALQETQYF. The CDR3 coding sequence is TGTGCCAGCAGTTCACCACAGGACAGGGCTCTTCAAGAGACCCAGTACTTC.

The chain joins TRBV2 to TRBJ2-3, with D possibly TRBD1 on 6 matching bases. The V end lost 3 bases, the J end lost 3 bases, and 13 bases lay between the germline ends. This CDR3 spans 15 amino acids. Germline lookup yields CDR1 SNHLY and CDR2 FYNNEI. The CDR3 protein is CASSDLGARTDTQYF. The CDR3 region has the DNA TGTGCCAGCAGTGATCTGGGGGCGCGGACAGATACGCAGTATTTT.

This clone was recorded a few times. The CDR3 DNA reads TGTGCCAGCAGCTGGGACAGGACTCCCTACGAGCAGTACTTC. It encodes CASSWDRTPYEQYF. The V call is TRBV7-9, the J call TRBJ2-7, with TRBD1 matching 8 bases. V shed 4 bases, J shed 2 bases, and the junction held 4 bases outside the gene matches. Germline V gene lookup returns CDR1 SEHNR and CDR2 FQNEAQ (reference sequence). This CDR3 has 14 residues.

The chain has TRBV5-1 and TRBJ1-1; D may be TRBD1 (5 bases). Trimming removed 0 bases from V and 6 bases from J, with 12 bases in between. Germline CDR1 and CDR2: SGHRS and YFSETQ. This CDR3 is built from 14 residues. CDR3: CASSLAKGVAEAFF. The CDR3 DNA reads TGCGCCAGCAGCTTGGCCAAAGGGGTCGCTGAAGCTTTCTTT.

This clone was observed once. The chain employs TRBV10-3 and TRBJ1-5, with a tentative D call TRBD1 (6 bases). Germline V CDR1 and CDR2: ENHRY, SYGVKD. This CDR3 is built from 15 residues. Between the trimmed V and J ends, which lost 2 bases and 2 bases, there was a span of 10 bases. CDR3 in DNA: TGTGCCATCAGTGAGGGGGGCCCGGGCAATCAGCCCCAGCATTTT. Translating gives CAISEGGPGNQPQHF.